This T cell receptor (beta chain) was recovered during a study of shared clonotypes between healthy human individuals. The donors were all Caucasian adults (living in Nashville, Tennessee). Data came from immunoSEQ multiplex PCR; TCRdb stores just in-frame clones and leaves some out. This table holds some 380,000 clones, just over 95% found once. Notes on the study in general: Incomplete sequencing of sorted subsets was indicated by rarefaction despite large depth. Sampling covered nothing but blood. Tissue TCR repertoires likely differ from those found in blood.

The V and J ends lost 1 base and 4 bases respectively, with 1 base between them. The CDR3 extends over 11 amino acids. In germline, CDR1 is KGHSH, CDR2 LQKENI. This clone was seen a single time. Its antigen is unidentified. Other nucleotide sequences in the sample specify the same CDR3. The clonotype originates from a man younger than 40 in good health. Sequences were obtained from memory CD8+ T cells sorted from blood. Noted subset: CD45RO+ cells pooled with CCR7-negative TemRA cells. The J gene is TRBJ2-5, the V gene TRBV18; D is unresolved. This CDR3 is CASSPRETQYF. DNA of the CDR3: TGTGCCAGCTCACCACGAGAGACCCAGTACTTC.